These 25 T cell receptor beta chains came from one sample sequenced in a study of shared T cell receptors in the human thymus. The table came from immunoSEQ multiplex PCR; TCRdb's copy has only in-frame clones and leaves some out. The table has hundreds of thousands of clones, approximately 89% seen once. The data were also submitted as part of a second study, on human thymus T cells.

What was sequenced was thymocytes. These receptors were obtained from a boy less than two years old with a congenital heart defect.

The rearrangement joins TRBV29-1 to TRBJ2-5; a possible D gene is TRBD1 (6 bases). Germline loops: CDR1 SQVTM, CDR2 ANQGSEA. The V end was cut by 8 bases, the J end by 2 bases, with 15 bases between. This CDR3 is 13 amino acids long. DNA of the CDR3: TGCAGCTCGACCGTAGGGGGTCAAGAGACCCAGTACTTC. Encoded protein: CSSTVGGQETQYF.

This rearrangement joins TRBV5-6 to TRBJ2-7; TRBD2 agrees at 10 bases. With V trimmed by 4 bases and J by 3 bases, 10 bases remained unmatched. This CDR3 has 16 residues. Germline CDR1 SGHDT, CDR2 YYEEEE. The CDR3 DNA reads TGTGCCAGCAGCCCCCGATTGCCTAGCGGGGGCTACGAGCAGTACTTC. It codes for CASSPRLPSGGYEQYF.

This clone was observed a few times. This rearrangement joins TRBV7-5 to TRBJ1-4. TRBV7-5 corresponds to a pseudogene. CDR3 length equals 15 residues. DNA of the CDR3: TGTGCCAGAAGCTTAGATCGGGGGTATTATGGGGAACTGTTTTTT. It codes for CARSLDRGYYGELFF.

This clone was found a few times. This chain uses TRBV19 with TRBJ2-1; 10 bases match TRBD2. The ends lost 4 bases at V and 0 bases at J; junction bases unmatched: 6. Looked up from germline, CDR1 is LNHDA and CDR2 is SQIVND (reference sequence). The CDR3 loop spans 17 amino acids. The CDR3 reads CASSKRPSGGSYNEQFF. CDR3 in DNA: TGTGCCAGTAGTAAACGTCCTAGCGGGGGCTCCTACAATGAGCAGTTCTTC.

This chain joins TRBV29-1 and TRBJ2-1, with 10 bases fitting TRBD2. With 1 base clipped from V and 1 base from J, the junction kept 13 bases outside the gene matches. The V gene's germline CDR1 is SQVTM and CDR2 ANQGSEA. The CDR3 extends over 19 amino acids. CDR3 nucleotide sequence: TGCAGCGTTGAAGGTCCAGCGGGAGGGCCAGCCAAATCCTACAATGAGCAGTTCTTC. Protein: CSVEGPAGGPAKSYNEQFF.

The chain links TRBV28 to TRBJ1-3, with D tentatively TRBD1 (6 bases). The V end was cut by 1 base, the J end by 4 bases, with 14 bases between. The CDR3 runs to 16 residues. Germline V CDR1 and CDR2: MDHEN, SYDVKM. The CDR3 DNA is TGTGCCAGCAGTTTATCCCACAGGGAATCAGGAAACACCATATATTTT. It encodes CASSLSHRESGNTIYF. Variable domain in full (rest from reference TRBV28 and TRBJ1-3): DVKVTQSSRYLVKRTGEKVFLECVQDMDHENMFWYRQDPGLGLRLIYFSYDVKMKEKGDIPEGYSVSREKKERFSLILESASTNQTSMYLCASSLSHRESGNTIYFGEGSWLTVV.

The chain is built from TRBV7-9 and TRBJ2-7; maybe TRBD1 (6 bases). Trimming removed 5 bases from V and 4 bases from J, with 12 bases in between. Germline V gene lookup returns CDR1 SEHNR and CDR2 FQNEAQ (reference sequence). This CDR3 spans 13 amino acids. The CDR3 bases are TGTGCCAGCAGCGGAAATCAGGGGTACGAGCAGTACTTC. This translates into CASSGNQGYEQYF.

This chain connects TRBV15 to TRBJ1-6; TRBD1 matches 7 bases. Germline V gives CDR1 LNHNV, CDR2 YYDKDF (reference sequence). Losses at the gene ends were 0 bases for V and 15 bases for J; bases not matched to a gene: 8. The CDR3 runs to 14 residues. The CDR3 bases are TGTGCCACCAGCAGAGAGACAGGGAATCGTCTCCTCCACTTT. Encoded protein: CATSRETGNRLLHF.

This clone was seen a single time. The chain couples TRBV28 to TRBJ1-2, with D tentatively TRBD1 (6 bases). Germline lookup yields CDR1 MDHEN and CDR2 SYDVKM. V was cut by 1 base and J by 2 bases, with 14 bases left in between. The CDR3 has 16 amino acids. The CDR3 loop is CASSLSQQGPNYGYTF. The CDR3 bases are TGTGCCAGCAGTTTATCCCAACAGGGACCCAACTATGGCTACACCTTC.

The table lists this clone with a few counts. The rearrangement uses TRBV19 and TRBJ2-2; the match to TRBD2 covers 9 bases. The ends lost 4 bases at V and 2 bases at J; junction bases unmatched: 11. Germline V lookup: CDR1 LNHDA, CDR2 SQIVND (reference sequence). The CDR3 is 18 residues long. For the CDR3, the DNA is TGTGCCAGTAGTACCACGAAGGTGCGGGAGGGAAACACCGGGGAGCTGTTTTTT. It specifies CASSTTKVREGNTGELFF.

This clone was detected only a few times. This rearrangement joins TRBV19 to TRBJ2-3, with 8 bases that match TRBD2. This CDR3 spans 15 amino acids. Germline values: CDR1 LNHDA, CDR2 SQIVND (reference sequence). With V trimmed by 5 bases and J by 4 bases, 8 bases remained unmatched. In nucleotides, the CDR3 is TGTGCCAGTAGTCTCAGGACTAGCTGGCCAGATACGCAGTATTTT. Translating it yields CASSLRTSWPDTQYF.

V gene TRBV7-9 combines with J gene TRBJ1-2, with TRBD1 matching over 8 bases. Germline loops: CDR1 SEHNR, CDR2 FQNEAQ (reference sequence). V lost 5 bases and J lost 8; bases outside the gene matches: 10. CDR3 length equals 14 residues. The CDR3 is CASSPRAGGAGYTF. CDR3 DNA sequence: TGTGCCAGCAGCCCCAGGGCAGGGGGCGCCGGCTACACCTTC.

This chain links TRBV27 with TRBJ1-1, with 10 bases lining up with TRBD1. CDR1 is MNHEY, CDR2 SMNVEV, per germline (reference sequence). V lost 5 bases, J lost 3 bases, and 3 bases stayed unmatched. The length of the CDR3 is 14 residues. CDR3 coding DNA: TGTGCCAGCAGTCACGGACAGGGGGACACTGAAGCTTTCTTT. This gives the protein CASSHGQGDTEAFF.

This chain links TRBV29-1 with TRBJ2-1; 8 bases agree with TRBD2. Unmatched junction bases numbered 6, after V lost 3 bases and J lost 8 bases. This CDR3 has 13 residues. Per the germline V gene, CDR1 is SQVTM and CDR2 is ANQGSEA. The DNA of the CDR3 is TGCAGCGTTGAGACGGGGGGGGCTGATGAGCAGTTCTTC. It codes for CSVETGGADEQFF.

This chain connects TRBV5-1 to TRBJ2-1; 12 positions agree with TRBD2. V lost 2 bases to trimming and J lost 7 bases; unmatched junction nucleotides: 7. The CDR3 is 16 amino acids. Germline loops: CDR1 SGHRS, CDR2 YFSETQ. The DNA for the CDR3 is TGCGCCAGCAGCTTTCTTCTAGCGGGGGGGCTGAATGAGCAGTTCTTC. This codes for CASSFLLAGGLNEQFF.

The chain uses TRBV28 and TRBJ2-7, with D possibly being TRBD2 (5 bases). V was shortened by 7 bases and J by 2 bases, with 24 bases between the two germline ends. CDR3 size: 17 residues. Germline values: CDR1 MDHEN, CDR2 SYDVKM. The CDR3 sequence is CASTPPHCRDSTYEQYF. The CDR3, as DNA: TGTGCCAGCACCCCCCCCCACTGTCGGGATAGTACCTACGAGCAGTACTTC. The full variable domain, rest sourced from reference TRBV28 and TRBJ2-7, is DVKVTQSSRYLVKRTGEKVFLECVQDMDHENMFWYRQDPGLGLRLIYFSYDVKMKEKGDIPEGYSVSREKKERFSLILESASTNQTSMYLCASTPPHCRDSTYEQYFGPGTRLTVT.

The chain has TRBV20-1 and TRBJ2-5, with D possibly TRBD1 on 5 matching bases. This CDR3 contains 10 residues. CDR1 and CDR2 from the germline V gene are DFQATT and SNEGSKA (reference sequence). CDR3 coding DNA: TGCAGCCCCCCAGGGGAGACCCAGTACTTC. Its translation: CSPPGETQYF.

The rearrangement uses TRBV4-3 and TRBJ1-1; D perhaps matches TRBD1 (6 bases). The V gene lost 0 bases and the J gene lost 4 bases, with 33 bases spanning the gap. This CDR3 is built from 22 residues. Germline CDR1 LGHNA, CDR2 YSLEER. The CDR3 loop reads CASSQDTPTRQGPKEGGTEAFF. The CDR3 DNA sequence: TGCGCCAGCAGCCAAGATACTCCGACCCGGCAGGGGCCGAAGGAAGGAGGCACTGAAGCTTTCTTT.

This sequence joins TRBV5-1 and TRBJ2-1, with D perhaps matching TRBD2 (5 bases). The V end was cut by 4 bases, the J end by 6 bases, with 26 bases between. Germline values: CDR1 SGHRS, CDR2 YFSETQ. The CDR3 covers 18 residues. CDR3 sequence reads: CASSLPARRTQLGNEQFF. The CDR3 DNA reads as TGCGCCAGCAGCCTCCCCGCCCGAAGGACTCAGCTAGGCAATGAGCAGTTCTTC. Variable domain in full (rest from reference TRBV5-1 and TRBJ2-1): KAGVTQTPRYLIKTRGQQVTLSCSPISGHRSVSWYQQTPGQGLQFLFEYFSETQRNKGNFPGRFSGRQFSNSRSEMNVSTLELGDSALYLCASSLPARRTQLGNEQFFGPGTRLTVL.

The V and J genes are TRBV7-8 and TRBJ1-6; 8 positions match TRBD1. The V gene's germline CDR1 is SGHVS and CDR2 FQNEAQ. After removal of 1 base from V and 8 bases from J, the junction contained 10 bases not matched to a gene. This CDR3 spans 17 amino acids. The CDR3 DNA sequence: TGTGCCAGCAGCTTAGGGGTCTGGACAGGGTGGGATTCACCCCTCCACTTT. This encodes CASSLGVWTGWDSPLHF.

CDR3: CASRPEPGQLFYEQYF. In DNA, the CDR3 is TGTGCCAGCAGGCCGGAGCCGGGACAGCTCTTTTACGAGCAGTACTTC. The chain is built from TRBV2 and TRBJ2-7; 7 positions agree with TRBD1. The CDR3 runs 16 residues. The V and J ends lost 6 bases and 4 bases, in that order; junction bases with no gene match: 15. CDR1 and CDR2 (germline): SNHLY, FYNNEI. Looking up the rest from reference TRBV2 and TRBJ2-7 gives the full variable domain: EPEVTQTPSHQVTQMGQEVILRCVPISNHLYFYWYRQILGQKVEFLVSFYNNEISEKSEIFDDQFSVERPDGSNFTLKIRSTKLEDSAMYFCASRPEPGQLFYEQYFGPGTRLTVT.

Only one count was recorded for this clone. The V call is TRBV28, the J call TRBJ2-1, with 12 nucleotides matching TRBD2. Germline V gene lookup returns CDR1 MDHEN and CDR2 SYDVKM. V shed 4 bases, J shed 10 bases, and the junction held 11 bases outside the gene matches. This CDR3 has 16 residues. The CDR3 spells CASSYPLAGGPGEQFF. The CDR3 nucleotides are TGTGCCAGCAGTTATCCCCTAGCGGGAGGGCCTGGGGAGCAGTTCTTC.

The chain has TRBV5-1 and TRBJ2-3; 9 bases match TRBD1. Germline V gene lookup returns CDR1 SGHRS and CDR2 YFSETQ. The V segment lost 4 bases and the J segment 6 bases; nucleotides outside the gene matches: 9. The CDR3 runs to 15 residues. The chain's CDR3 is CASSVQGAGVDTQYF. DNA of the CDR3: TGCGCCAGCAGCGTACAGGGGGCAGGTGTGGATACGCAGTATTTT.

The J gene is TRBJ2-3, the V gene TRBV20-1; D unresolved. The CDR3 has 11 amino acids. Germline values: CDR1 DFQATT, CDR2 SNEGSKA (reference sequence). V lost 1 base and J lost 9, with 8 bases in between. CDR3 protein: CSARVSLTQYF. CDR3 sequence (DNA): TGCAGTGCTAGAGTGTCCCTGACGCAGTATTTT.

The V call is TRBV12-2, the J call TRBJ2-7; no DNA check was done on the table's D call, TRBD2. TRBV12-2 is recorded as a pseudogene. There are 16 residues in the CDR3. The CDR3 sequence is CASRLVIGRGVYEQYF. The DNA for the CDR3 is TGTGCAAGTCGCTTAGTAATCGGGCGGGGGGTCTACGAGCAGTACTTC.